This T cell receptor (beta chain) appears in the sequencing data of a study of control samples from healthy donors and cancer patients. Sequenced by immunoSEQ multiplex PCR; TCRdb stores in-frame clones only, minus some. The sample includes 45,000 to 60,000 clones, roughly 94% of them seen just once. The CDR3 loop spans 16 amino acids. Looked up from germline, CDR1 is LNHNV and CDR2 is YYDKDF (reference sequence). V was pared by 5 bases and J by 5 bases, with 12 bases of the junction left unmatched. Sequencing was carried out using blood. The V call is TRBV15, the J call TRBJ2-1, with TRBD1 identical over 7 bases. The source of this sequence is a man younger than 45 in good health. The CDR3 coding sequence is TGTGCCACCAGCCCCTTCCGACAGGGATCCCACAATGAGCAGTTCTTC. This gives the protein CATSPFRQGSHNEQFF.